The present entry profiles one TCR beta chain with its context. What antigen it recognizes has not been identified. Base qualities are missing; no much larger clone stands one base away. Library construction relied on the immunoSEQ multiplex PCR assay. For most patients, genomic DNA was subjected to high-throughput TCR-beta CDR3 sequencing by Adaptive Biotechnologies. The authors processed their data as follows. Adaptive's ImmunoSEQ software supplied the TCR sequencing data for around 17 patients, while MiXCR and VDJtools were used to process three other patients. Because the origin of CDR3 nucleotide sequences shared between donor and recipient could not be assigned, those sequences were removed. To be classed as alloreactive, a clone needed at least 2-fold expansion over unstimulated cells and a minimum CFSE-low frequency of 0.002% (template counts) or 0.001% (read counts). Clones detected in sequenced pre-transplant spleen, lymph node, or MLR CFSE-low populations of the donor or recipient were defined as mappable. Cumulative frequency of alloreactive clones was calculated as a percentage of all sequences weighted by copy number. Here the immuneACCESS table is served through TCRdb, limited to in-frame sequences with V and J called. Missing clones are a known gap in these copies; in checked studies unresolved V genes cover under half, and the rest lacks a known reason. That table is the source of V, J and clone size, and D and trimming were worked out from the DNA. The sample includes roughly 50,000 clones, with about 90% observed a single time. The top ten clonotypes cover around 5.1% of the sample.

This sample is drawn from a study of graft-versus-host responses after intestinal transplantation (dated by TCRdb to the early 2020s). Study-wide context: Multivisceral, liver-intestinal, or isolated intestinal transplants were received by the recipients. Every recipient was given anti-thymocyte globulin induction, followed by approximately 3 years of maintenance tacrolimus and steroids. After intestinal transplantation, graft-versus-host and host-versus-graft alloreactive T cell clones in the graft, circulation and bone marrow were tracked using bulk TCR-beta CDR3 sequencing. To identify alloreactive clones, pre-transplant mixed lymphocyte reaction products were sequenced and then compared with unstimulated pre-transplant donor and recipient T cells. The cohort enrolled around 23 intestinal transplant recipients including one retransplant, and a few patients lacking pretransplant specimens were excluded. A peak of at least 4% donor T cells among recipient peripheral blood mononuclear cells was the definition used for donor T cell macrochimerism. Rather than being sequenced by the commercial service, samples from three later patients were sequenced in-house on an Illumina MiSeq and processed with MiXCR.

In the first month after transplant, blood samples were collected up to 4 times, and after that at least monthly when available. Study-wide conclusions, independent of this receptor: GvH clones were found in recipient bone marrow, and some of the GvH clones appeared earlier in ileal mucosa or blood, which is consistent with an intestinal mucosal origin. High GvH to HvG T cell clonal ratios were observed in the allografts of patients with donor T cell macrochimerism. Early after transplant, peak levels of circulating GvH clones were associated with declines in HvG clones. Conclusions were limited by the relatively low number and heterogeneity of intestinal transplant patients.

CDR1 and CDR2 were assigned from the germline V gene (reference sequence) as GTSNPN and SVGIG. Reading from cysteine to phenylalanine, the CDR3 counts 13 amino acids. The sequence is cut down to CDR3 DNA, 39 bases in frame from base 1. The chain joins TRBV30 to TRBJ2-7; TRBD2 agrees with 8 junctional bases. The sequence came from a human patient who received an intestinal transplant, so some T cells may come from the graft donor. Sequenced material: PBMCs, taken roughly 660 days after intestinal transplant. For the CDR3, the sequence is CATMALAGGEQYF. The nucleotide sequence is TGTGCTACAATGGCTCTAGCGGGCGGAGAGCAGTACTTC.